This T cell receptor beta chain appears in the sequencing data of a study of blood T cell repertoires in COVID-19. Looking at the study overall: Some COVID-19 samples were acute and others convalescent; all came from the United States, Italy and Spain. Nucleic acid was either cDNA or gDNA, and it came from T cells, B-cell-depleted T cells, or PBMCs.

This CDR3 is built from 18 residues. Losses at the gene ends were 5 bases for V and 5 bases for J; bases not matched to a gene: 16. CDR1 and CDR2 (germline): SEHNR, FQNEAQ (reference sequence). How the authors handled the data: Nucleated cell number was recorded as an estimate derived from reference gene primer amplification. The data were produced by immunoSEQ multiplex PCR, yet TCRdb's version contains in-frame clones alone and is incomplete. From that table come the V and J calls and clone size; the DNA was used to work out D and trimming. The repertoire consists of about 43,000 clones, with about 80% occurring once and the leading ten covering 23%.

The TCR was taken from a woman aged 60-75 years with acute or convalescent COVID-19. Sequencing input: peripheral blood. The chain links TRBV7-9 to TRBJ2-5, with 11 bases matching TRBD2. CDR3 in amino acids: CASSEERTLAGGRETQYF. The CDR3 DNA reads TGTGCCAGCAGCGAGGAGCGAACCCTAGCGGGGGGCCGGGAGACCCAGTACTTC.